These 30 T cell receptor beta chains were all obtained from the same sample, sequenced in a study of T-cell memory formation after mild COVID-19. Via MiXCR, TCRdb re-called the 5' RACE reads, giving one row per CDR3 protein. Counted here are about 470,000 distinct CDR3 sequences, about 23% occurring once; the ten biggest clones make up around an eighth. Material: PBMCs or a T cell subset sorted from them (not recorded which). All receptors come from an adult woman who had mild COVID-19 (a few samples of this study predate the infection). Cell type and time point are not known.

There are many counts of this clonotype. A junction boundary mismatches the germline segment, possibly from a read error. The CDR3 nucleotides read TGCGCCAGCAGCCTGGGGACAGCCCAAGAGACCCAGTACTTC. Translated, it gives CASSLGTAQETQYF. The V gene is TRBV5-6, the J gene TRBJ2-5; TRBD1 matches at 7 bases. Germline loops: CDR1 SGHDT, CDR2 YYEEEE. There are 14 residues in the CDR3.

This clonotype was counted only a few times. The chain links TRBV12-3 or TRBV12-4 to TRBJ2-5; possibly TRBD1 for D (5 bases). Trimming stripped 6 bases from V and 5 bases from J, with 22 bases between. The CDR3 is made up of 16 amino acids. In DNA, the CDR3 is TGTGCCAGCAGCTCAGGCAGGGCAGGGCTGGGGGAGACCCAGTACTTC. It codes for CASSSGRAGLGETQYF.

The V gene is TRBV20-1, the J gene TRBJ1-3, with a tentative D call TRBD1 (5 bases). Between the trimmed V and J ends, which lost 3 bases and 0 bases, there was a span of 12 bases. Germline assignment: CDR1 DFQATT and CDR2 SNEGSKA (reference sequence). The CDR3 runs to 15 residues. CDR3 sequence (DNA): TGCAGTGCTAGTCTGGGGCAGCTCTCTGGAAACACCATATATTTT. Encoded protein: CSASLGQLSGNTIYF.

The chain uses TRBV5-5 and TRBJ2-2, with a weak D call TRBD1 (6 bases). Trimming left V 4 bases short and J 0 bases short, with 16 bases between. This CDR3 has 17 amino acids. Germline CDR1 is SGHKS and CDR2 is YYEKEE (reference sequence). This chain's CDR3 is CASSPIGGDSNTGELFF. The CDR3 DNA reads TGTGCCAGCAGCCCTATTGGGGGCGATTCGAACACCGGGGAGCTGTTTTTT.

This clonotype was seen more than once but under ten times. The chain joins TRBV5-4 to TRBJ2-4, with 7 bases matching TRBD1. The CDR3 is made up of 14 amino acids. V lost 4 bases, J lost 6 bases, and 7 bases stayed unmatched. Germline V CDR1 and CDR2: SGHNT, YYREEE (reference sequence). The CDR3 here is CASSLDRVRNIQYF. The CDR3 DNA sequence: TGTGCCAGCAGCCTCGACAGGGTGAGAAACATTCAGTACTTC.

The chain is built from TRBV7-8 and TRBJ2-7, with 12 bases matching TRBD2. The germline V gene encodes CDR1 SGHVS and CDR2 FQNEAQ. The CDR3 contains 15 residues. Unmatched junction bases numbered 4, after V lost 4 bases and J lost 3 bases. Here the CDR3 DNA reads TGTGCCAGCAGCTCAAGACTAGCGGGGGTCTACGAGCAGTACTTC. Translation gives CASSSRLAGVYEQYF.

The genes are TRBV6-5 and TRBJ2-4; D remains unclear. CDR3 length: 15 amino acids. Trimming pared 1 base from V and 1 base from J, leaving 8 bases between. Germline V gene sequence: CDR1 MNHEY, CDR2 SVGAGI. CDR3 nucleotide sequence: TGTGCCAGCAGTTACTTCGGGTCGGCCAAAAACATTCAGTACTTC. It is translated as CASSYFGSAKNIQYF.

The chain links TRBV20-1 to TRBJ2-4; D perhaps matches TRBD1 (5 bases). Per the germline V gene, CDR1 is DFQATT and CDR2 is SNEGSKA (reference sequence). V lost 6 bases and J lost 8, with 20 bases in between. There are 14 residues in the CDR3. The CDR3 reads CSALRPQGWDIQYF. The CDR3 DNA sequence: TGCAGTGCGCTTAGGCCTCAGGGCTGGGACATTCAGTACTTC.

V gene TRBV11-2 combines with J gene TRBJ1-1; TRBD1 might be the D (6 bases). The ends were cut back, 1 base at V and 4 bases at J, with 19 bases in the middle. The germline CDR1 and CDR2 sequences are SGHAT and FQNNGV. CDR3 size: 17 residues. The CDR3 nucleotides are TGTGCCAGCAGCTTAGCCCCACTCGGACAGACGTCCACTGAAGCTTTCTTT. Protein: CASSLAPLGQTSTEAFF. Together with reference TRBV11-2 and TRBJ1-1, the CDR3 gives the full variable domain: EAGVAQSPRYKIIEKRQSVAFWCNPISGHATLYWYQQILGQGPKLLIQFQNNGVVDDSQLPKDRFSAERLKGVDSTLKIQPAKLEDSAVYLCASSLAPLGQTSTEAFFGQGTRLTVV.

This clonotype was counted ten times or more. J is TRBJ2-7 and V is TRBV7-2, with D possibly being TRBD2 (5 bases). The CDR3 covers 12 residues. Trimming stripped 3 bases from V and 6 bases from J, with 9 bases between. The germline CDR1 and CDR2 sequences are SGHTA and FQGNSA. In nucleotides, the CDR3 is TGTGCCAGCAGCTTTAGTCGGGGCGAGCAGTACTTC. Protein sequence: CASSFSRGEQYF.

The V gene is TRBV5-5, the J gene TRBJ2-2, with unresolved D. Per germline, CDR1 SGHKS and CDR2 YYEKEE (reference sequence). V shed 0 bases and J shed 5 bases, with 11 bases lying between them. The CDR3 contains 15 residues. CDR3 sequence (DNA): TGTGCCAGCAGCTTGGAGGGTCTTCCGACCGGGGAGCTGTTTTTT. It is translated as CASSLEGLPTGELFF.

The J gene is TRBJ2-7, the V gene TRBV6-5, with 8 bases that match TRBD2. Looked up from germline, CDR1 is MNHEY and CDR2 is SVGAGI. V lost 10 bases and J lost 2; bases outside the gene matches: 10. The length of the CDR3 is 14 residues. CDR3 sequence reads: CATGREDGTYEQYF. DNA of the CDR3: TGTGCCACTGGGCGGGAGGACGGTACCTACGAGCAGTACTTC.

V usage is TRBV20-1 and J usage is TRBJ1-2, with D unresolved. Per germline, CDR1 DFQATT and CDR2 SNEGSKA (reference sequence). Trimming shortened V by 1 base and J by 4 bases, and 16 bases separated the two germline ends. The CDR3 is 15 amino acids. The CDR3 DNA reads TGCAGTGCTAGAGTACCGTTTCGAGAGATCTATGGCTACACCTTC. Translation gives CSARVPFREIYGYTF.

This clonotype was seen a few times. The rearrangement joins TRBV29-1 to TRBJ2-1; D could derive from TRBD1 or TRBD2 (5 bases each). CDR1 and CDR2 from the germline V gene are SQVTM and ANQGSEA. Trimming took 6 bases from V and 5 from J, leaving 8 bases between them. The CDR3 contains 11 residues. The CDR3 bases are TGCAGCGTCCGGGACCACAATGAGCAGTTCTTC. It encodes CSVRDHNEQFF.

The chain couples TRBV9 to TRBJ2-2; 9 bases fit TRBD1. Trimming took 2 bases from V and 6 from J; bases not matched to a gene: 8. Looked up from germline, CDR1 is SGDLS and CDR2 is YYNGEE. There are 16 residues in the CDR3. The CDR3 spells CASSVRGTGNPGELFF. The CDR3 coding sequence is TGTGCCAGCAGCGTCCGTGGGACAGGGAATCCCGGGGAGCTGTTTTTT.

The chain joins TRBV5-1 to TRBJ1-2; no clear D gene. CDR1 and CDR2 from the germline V gene are SGHRS and YFSETQ. The CDR3 is 13 amino acids. Trimming took 4 bases from V and 8 from J, leaving 15 bases between them. The CDR3 coding sequence is TGCGCCAGCAGCCGGACCCCGGGTGGAGGCTACACCTTC. Amino acid sequence: CASSRTPGGGYTF.

This chain uses TRBV7-2 with TRBJ2-1; 10 bases map to TRBD2. Trimming removed 2 bases from V and 4 bases from J; junction bases left unmatched: 8. This CDR3 contains 17 residues. CDR1 is SGHTA and CDR2 is FQGNSA in the germline V gene. This CDR3 reads CASSLTPRTSGYNEQFF. CDR3 nucleotides: TGTGCCAGCAGCTTAACGCCAAGGACTAGCGGATACAATGAGCAGTTCTTC.

This clonotype was observed a handful of times. This sequence joins TRBV5-1 and TRBJ2-3; 8 nucleotides line up with TRBD2. The CDR3 contains 14 residues. V trimming: 4 bases; J trimming: 4 bases; junction bases outside the gene matches: 5. Germline V gene data show CDR1 as SGHRS and CDR2 as YFSETQ. The CDR3 is CASSKTSAADTQYF. CDR3 in DNA: TGCGCCAGCAGCAAGACTAGCGCGGCAGATACGCAGTATTTT. The whole variable domain, remainder taken from reference TRBV5-1 and TRBJ2-3, is KAGVTQTPRYLIKTRGQQVTLSCSPISGHRSVSWYQQTPGQGLQFLFEYFSETQRNKGNFPGRFSGRQFSNSRSEMNVSTLELGDSALYLCASSKTSAADTQYFGPGTRLTVL.

This clonotype appeared a few times. The chain recombines TRBV3-1 with TRBJ1-2, with TRBD1 matching over 7 bases. V was clipped by 5 bases and J by 6 bases; unmatched bases: 9. This CDR3 comprises 14 residues. In germline, CDR1 is LGHDT, CDR2 YNNKEL (reference sequence). The CDR3 region has the DNA TGTGCCAGCAGCTCCTCGGGACAGCAACATGGCTACACCTTC. Its protein product is CASSSSGQQHGYTF.

V gene TRBV7-3 combines with J gene TRBJ2-1; 11 nucleotides match TRBD2. Trimming cost V 2 bases and J 6 bases; bases outside gene matches: 6. Germline loops: CDR1 SGHTA, CDR2 FQGTGA. There are 16 residues in the CDR3. For the CDR3, the DNA is TGTGCCAGCAGCTTAGGGCCTAGCGGGAGGAGCAATGAGCAGTTCTTC. Translating it yields CASSLGPSGRSNEQFF.

A note on this clonotype: Being one base from a much bigger clone, this may be a read error. This rearrangement joins TRBV7-4 to TRBJ2-5; no definite D call. The V end lost 3 bases, the J end lost 4 bases, and 3 bases lay between the germline ends. The CDR3 spans 11 residues. Germline values: CDR1 SGHVT, CDR2 SQSDAQ. CDR3 sequence (DNA): TGTGCCAGCAGCTTCCCAGAGACCCAGTACTTC. It codes for CASSFPETQYF.

This clonotype was found a few times. The V and J genes are TRBV5-1 and TRBJ2-7; maybe TRBD1 (6 bases). Germline values: CDR1 SGHRS, CDR2 YFSETQ. This CDR3 contains 14 residues. V lost 4 bases, J lost 2 bases, and 13 bases lay in between. As DNA, the CDR3 is TGCGCCAGCAGCGGAGTGACAGGAGCCTACGAGCAGTACTTC. Its translation is CASSGVTGAYEQYF.

This rearrangement joins TRBV20-1 to TRBJ2-3; D perhaps matches TRBD2 (6 bases). Germline V lookup: CDR1 DFQATT, CDR2 SNEGSKA (reference sequence). V gave up 1 base and J gave up 2 bases, with 19 bases separating them. CDR3 length equals 17 residues. CDR3 sequence: CSARGPIRDSYTDTQYF. In DNA, the CDR3 is TGCAGTGCTAGAGGGCCGATCCGGGACTCTTACACAGATACGCAGTATTTT.

The J gene is TRBJ2-1, the V gene TRBV2; no reliable D call. The germline V gene encodes CDR1 SNHLY and CDR2 FYNNEI. The germline V and J ends were trimmed by 5 bases and 10 bases, with 12 bases remaining between them. The CDR3 has 12 residues. CDR3 in amino acids: CASSSDSHEQFF. The CDR3 region has the DNA TGTGCCAGCAGTTCCGACTCCCACGAGCAGTTCTTC.

The rearrangement links TRBV5-6 to TRBJ1-5; D remains unclear. The V end was cut by 4 bases, the J end by 4 bases, with 12 bases between. The CDR3 contains 14 residues. Germline CDR1 reads SGHDT; CDR2 reads YYEEEE. For the CDR3, the DNA is TGTGCCAGCAGCCCCGGACGGTTGAATCAGCCCCAGCATTTT. Translation gives CASSPGRLNQPQHF.

The CDR3 bases are TGTGCCAGCAGCTTGGACTCACTAGCGGGGGTTTCGAATGAGCAGTTCTTC. Amino acids: CASSLDSLAGVSNEQFF. The rearrangement links TRBV11-2 to TRBJ2-1; 11 bases are shared with TRBD2. V lost 3 bases to trimming and J lost 7 bases; unmatched junction nucleotides: 11. This CDR3 has 17 amino acids. Germline CDR1 is SGHAT and CDR2 is FQNNGV.

In its sample, this clonotype was seen a few times. V is TRBV12-3 or TRBV12-4 and J is TRBJ2-2, with D possibly being TRBD2 (6 bases). The CDR3 sequence is 13 residues long. V lost 6 bases, J lost 5 bases, and 10 bases lay in between. The CDR3 nucleotides are TGTGCCAGCAGGGGGGGTCGGACCGGGGAGCTGTTTTTT. It translates to CASRGGRTGELFF.

This chain connects TRBV15 to TRBJ1-5; D remains unclear. Per the germline V gene, CDR1 is LNHNV and CDR2 is YYDKDF (reference sequence). CDR3 size: 14 residues. Trimming left V 0 bases short and J 7 bases short, with 10 bases between. The CDR3 nucleotides read TGTGCCACCAGCAGAGATCGAAGCGGACAGCCCCAGCATTTT. Translation: CATSRDRSGQPQHF.

This clonotype has more than one count but fewer than ten. This rearrangement joins TRBV20-1 to TRBJ2-3; D might be TRBD1 (7 bases). Trimming took 2 bases from V and 5 from J, leaving 20 bases between them. The germline V gene encodes CDR1 DFQATT and CDR2 SNEGSKA (reference sequence). The CDR3 consists of 16 residues. CDR3 sequence: CSARSGGGASEDTQYF. CDR3 nucleotides: TGCAGTGCTAGAAGCGGAGGGGGCGCTTCAGAAGATACGCAGTATTTT.

This rearrangement joins TRBV7-8 to TRBJ2-7, with D possibly matching TRBD2 (6 bases). This CDR3 comprises 15 residues. CDR1 SGHVS and CDR2 FQNEAQ come from the germline V gene. The V end lost 9 bases, the J end lost 0 bases, and 18 bases lay between the germline ends. The CDR3 DNA follows: TGTGCCAGAAGCCAGACTAGTCCCCGCTCCTACGAGCAGTACTTC. Encoded protein: CARSQTSPRSYEQYF.